The clone carrying this T cell receptor beta chain has only one observation. Its antigen remains unidentified. The sample originates from a study of CD8 T cells in ankylosing spondylitis. Study-wide findings and caveats: A motif in TCR beta, a set of eight or nine highly homologous variants, appeared characteristic of ankylosing spondylitis blood. The study looked at matched synovial fluid samples from ankylosing spondylitis patients. Disease-linked clones were reported to be significantly enriched there. Clones linked to the disease showed a CD8+ phenotype. They occurred at relatively low frequencies in peripheral blood.

In making TCR beta libraries, quantitative 5'-RACE with molecular barcodes was used. One entry per CDR3 protein, called by TCRdb with MiXCR from the 5' RACE reads. This table has hundreds of thousands of distinct CDR3 sequences, around 19% appearing once. This CDR3 has 13 amino acids. The germline CDR1 and CDR2 sequences are LNHDA and SQIVND (reference sequence). After removal of 4 bases from V and 6 bases from J, the junction contained 4 bases not matched to a gene. The sequenced material came from blood, either unsorted or a sorted T cell fraction (not recorded which). This clonotype originated in a male donor with ankylosing spondylitis or in good health (not recorded which). The V call is TRBV19, the J call TRBJ2-7; 9 nucleotides align to TRBD2. The CDR3 bases are TGTGCCAGTAGTAACGGACTAGCGAGCGAGCAGTACGTC. Translated: CASSNGLASEQYV.